What follows is one T cell receptor (beta chain) and its context. The CDR3 is 19 residues long. V shed 2 bases and J 0 bases; nucleotides not matched to a gene: 7. Per the germline V gene, CDR1 is SGHVS and CDR2 is FNYEAQ. The data belong to a study of T cells in localized non-small cell lung cancer. Only in-frame clones appear in the TCRdb table, and some are missing; sequencing was by immunoSEQ multiplex PCR. The sample lists about 33,000 clones; under 85% were seen once. The source is a male donor aged 60 or over with stage II squamous cell lung carcinoma. The chain combines TRBV7-6 with TRBJ2-5; 15 nucleotides agree with TRBD2. The starting material was peripheral blood, obtained before any cancer treatment. For the CDR3, the DNA is TGTGCCAGCAGCTTAATAACGGGACTAGCGGGGGGTAACCAAGAGACCCAGTACTTC. Translated: CASSLITGLAGGNQETQYF.